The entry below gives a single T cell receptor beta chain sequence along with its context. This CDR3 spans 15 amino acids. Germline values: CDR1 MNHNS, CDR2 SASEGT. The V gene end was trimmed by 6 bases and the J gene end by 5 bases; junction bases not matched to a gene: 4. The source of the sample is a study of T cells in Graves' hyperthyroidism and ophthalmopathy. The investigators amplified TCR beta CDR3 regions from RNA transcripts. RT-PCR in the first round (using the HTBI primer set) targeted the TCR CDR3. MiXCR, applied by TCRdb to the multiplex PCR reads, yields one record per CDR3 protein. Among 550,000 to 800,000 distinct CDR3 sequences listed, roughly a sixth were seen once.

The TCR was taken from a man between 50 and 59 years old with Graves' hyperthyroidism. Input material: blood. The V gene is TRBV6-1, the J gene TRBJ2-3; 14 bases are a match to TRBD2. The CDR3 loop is CASSSGLAGEDTQYF. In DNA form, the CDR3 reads TGTGCCAGCAGCTCGGGACTAGCGGGAGAAGATACGCAGTATTTT.